The 2 T cell receptor beta chains below come from one sample, sequenced in a study of vaccination effects on CD4 cells after COVID-19 (dated by TCRdb to between 2022 and 2023). In the ViraFEST assay, PBMC were stimulated with viral peptide pools, and antigen-specific CD4+ T cell clonotypes were then identified by expansion using TCR sequencing. After more than 9 days of culture, CD4+ T cells were isolated with the EasySep CD4+ T cell isolation kit. Each participant received two doses of an mRNA SARS-CoV-2 vaccine, either BNT162b2 or mRNA-1273. Library preparation used the immunoSEQ multiplex PCR assay. The immuneACCESS repertoire file appears here via TCRdb, limited to in-frame rearrangements. These files lack a portion of the clones; in checked studies, under half of the deficit traces to unresolved V genes, and the cause of the others is not known. This sample holds around 65,000 clones; more than 70% were observed only once. Clones ranked in the top ten supply 0.95% to 1.5% of the sample.

Their target antigens are unknown. Sequences were derived from CD4+ T cells from PBMCs cultured with HCoV-229E spike peptides, sampled after COVID-19 vaccination. This specimen's cell subset or site label, per the study, means: HCoV-229E spike overlapping peptide pool stimulation. The receptors derive from a human donor who received a COVID-19 vaccine.

This clone was seen a single time. The V call is TRBV10-2, the J call TRBJ2-5; D might be TRBD2 (6 bases). The germline gives CDR1 WSHSY, CDR2 SAAADI. V was pared by 5 bases and J by 2 bases, with 12 bases between. This CDR3 has 14 residues. CDR3 DNA: TGCGCCAGCAGTCCGGCAGGGAGGCAAGAGACCCAGTACTTC. This codes for CASSPAGRQETQYF.

Details on this clone: Germline is not matched at one junction end, which may reflect a read error. This chain uses TRBV5-5 with TRBJ1-3, with D possibly matching TRBD1 (5 bases). Germline-derived CDR1 and CDR2 are SGHKS and YYEKEE (reference sequence). This CDR3 is 14 amino acids long. The CDR3 DNA reads TGTGCCAGCAGATTGGCAGGGTCTGGAAACACCATATATTTT. Amino acids: CASRLAGSGNTIYF.